The clone carrying this T cell receptor (beta chain) was observed a handful of times. Its target is unknown. A distinct unique molecular identifier was carried by each TCR cDNA molecule. TCRdb reanalysed the 5' RACE reads using MiXCR and keeps one entry per CDR3 protein. This table holds around 19,000 distinct CDR3 sequences, about 6.3% found once. The data stem from a study of spatial heterogeneity in lung cancer. The overall study: Across tumor regions, counts of TCR transcripts showed a strong correlation with a T cell module score derived from matched bulk RNA-seq. Each unique TCR and UMI combination was seen more than ten times on average in raw reads. Study-level findings and limits: Tumor mutation count correlated with how many alpha and beta TCRs expanded intratumorally.

As to time point: sample taken at primary tumor resection. Sequencing of whole RNA from tumor, nontumor lung or frozen PBMC involved no sorting. This CDR3 region has 12 residues. V was trimmed by 5 bases and J by 5 bases, leaving 7 bases between them. Germline loops: CDR1 SGHRS, CDR2 YFSETQ. The clonotype was recovered from a female donor with early-stage non-small cell lung cancer. The gene calls are TRBV5-1 and TRBJ2-2; D is uncertain. The sequences come from lung tumor tissue, collected at surgery. This CDR3 is CASSVGTGELFF. The CDR3 nucleotides are TGCGCCAGCAGTGTGGGGACCGGGGAGCTGTTTTTT.